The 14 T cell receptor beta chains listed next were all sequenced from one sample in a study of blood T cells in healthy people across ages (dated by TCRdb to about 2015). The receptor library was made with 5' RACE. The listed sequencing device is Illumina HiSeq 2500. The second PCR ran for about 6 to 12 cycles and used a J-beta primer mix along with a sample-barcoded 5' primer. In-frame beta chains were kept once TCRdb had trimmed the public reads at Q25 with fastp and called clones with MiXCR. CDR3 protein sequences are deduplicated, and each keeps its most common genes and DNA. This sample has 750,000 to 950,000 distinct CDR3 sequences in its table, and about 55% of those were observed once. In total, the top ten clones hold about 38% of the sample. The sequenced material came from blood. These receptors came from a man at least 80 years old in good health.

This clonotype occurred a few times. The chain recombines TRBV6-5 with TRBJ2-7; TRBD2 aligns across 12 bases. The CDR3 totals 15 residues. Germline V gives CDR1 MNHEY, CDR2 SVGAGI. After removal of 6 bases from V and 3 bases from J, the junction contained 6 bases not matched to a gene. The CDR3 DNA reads TGTGCCAGCAGGCGCCTAGCGGGAGGGAACTACGAGCAGTACTTC. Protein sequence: CASRRLAGGNYEQYF.

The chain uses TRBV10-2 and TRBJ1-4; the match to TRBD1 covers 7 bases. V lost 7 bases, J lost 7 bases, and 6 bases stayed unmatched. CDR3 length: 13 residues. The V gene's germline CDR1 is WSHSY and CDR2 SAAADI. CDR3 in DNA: TGCGCCAGCAAGACAGGGAGTATTGAAAAACTGTTTTTT. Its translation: CASKTGSIEKLFF.

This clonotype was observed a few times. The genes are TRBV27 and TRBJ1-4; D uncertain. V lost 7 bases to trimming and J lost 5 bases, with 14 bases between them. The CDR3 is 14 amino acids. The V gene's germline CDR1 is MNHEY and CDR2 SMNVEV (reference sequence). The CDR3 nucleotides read TGTGCCAGCACCCTTTCCAGGCACAATGAAAAACTGTTTTTT. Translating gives CASTLSRHNEKLFF.

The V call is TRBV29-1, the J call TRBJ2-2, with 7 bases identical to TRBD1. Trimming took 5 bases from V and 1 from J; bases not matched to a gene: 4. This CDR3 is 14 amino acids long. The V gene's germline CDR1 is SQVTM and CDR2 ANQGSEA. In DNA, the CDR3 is TGCAGCGTTACCGGGACAGAGAACACCGGGGAGCTGTTTTTT. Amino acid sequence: CSVTGTENTGELFF.

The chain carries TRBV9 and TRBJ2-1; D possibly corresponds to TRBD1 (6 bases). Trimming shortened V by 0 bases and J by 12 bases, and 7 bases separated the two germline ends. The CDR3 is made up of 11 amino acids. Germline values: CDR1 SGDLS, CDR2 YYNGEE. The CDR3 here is CASSVGTVQFF. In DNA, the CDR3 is TGTGCCAGCAGCGTAGGGACAGTGCAGTTCTTC.

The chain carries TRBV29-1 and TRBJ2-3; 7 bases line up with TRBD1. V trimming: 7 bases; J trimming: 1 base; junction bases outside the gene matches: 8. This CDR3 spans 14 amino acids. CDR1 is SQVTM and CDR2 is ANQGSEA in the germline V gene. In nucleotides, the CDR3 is TGCAGCGCCAAAAGGGGGACAGGCACAGATACGCAGTATTTT. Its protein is CSAKRGTGTDTQYF.

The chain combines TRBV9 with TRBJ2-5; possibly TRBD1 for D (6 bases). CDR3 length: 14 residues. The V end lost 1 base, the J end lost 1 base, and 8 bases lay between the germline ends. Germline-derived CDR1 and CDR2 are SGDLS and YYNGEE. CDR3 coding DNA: TGTGCCAGCAGCGTATTGGACAGCCAAGAGACCCAGTACTTC. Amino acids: CASSVLDSQETQYF.

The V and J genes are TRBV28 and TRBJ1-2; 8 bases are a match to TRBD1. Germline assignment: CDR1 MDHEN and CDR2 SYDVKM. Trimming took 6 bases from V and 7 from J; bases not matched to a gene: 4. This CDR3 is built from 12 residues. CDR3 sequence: CASSKQGGGYTF. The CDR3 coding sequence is TGTGCCAGCAGCAAACAGGGGGGTGGCTACACCTTC.

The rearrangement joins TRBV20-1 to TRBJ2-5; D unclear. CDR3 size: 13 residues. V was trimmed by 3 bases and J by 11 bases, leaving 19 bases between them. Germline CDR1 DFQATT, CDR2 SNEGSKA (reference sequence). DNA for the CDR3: TGCAGTGCTAGTATCCCTCCATCCAATGAGCAGTACTTC. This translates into CSASIPPSNEQYF.

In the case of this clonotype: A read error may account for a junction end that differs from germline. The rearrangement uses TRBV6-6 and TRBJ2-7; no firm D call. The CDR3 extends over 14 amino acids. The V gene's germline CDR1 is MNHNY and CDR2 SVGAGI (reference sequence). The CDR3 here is CAGRVDGLGYEQYF. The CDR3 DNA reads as TGTGCCGGCAGAGTGGACGGGCTGGGCTACGAGCAGTACTTC.

The CDR3 region is CASSLAWGGNYGYTF. The CDR3 DNA reads as TGTGCCAGCAGCTTGGCCTGGGGAGGGAACTATGGCTACACCTTC. The rearrangement uses TRBV5-5 and TRBJ1-2; no reliable D call. This CDR3 region has 15 residues. The V gene lost 0 bases and the J gene lost 2 bases, with 11 bases spanning the gap. Germline CDR1 and CDR2: SGHKS and YYEKEE (reference sequence).

CDR3: CASRSLTGGGAETQYF. The CDR3 bases are TGTGCCAGCAGGAGCCTCACTGGCGGGGGGGCGGAGACCCAGTACTTC. This chain uses TRBV28 with TRBJ2-5; TRBD2 matches 9 bases. V shed 6 bases and J 5 bases; nucleotides not matched to a gene: 13. The germline V gene has CDR1 MDHEN and CDR2 SYDVKM. The CDR3 contains 16 residues.

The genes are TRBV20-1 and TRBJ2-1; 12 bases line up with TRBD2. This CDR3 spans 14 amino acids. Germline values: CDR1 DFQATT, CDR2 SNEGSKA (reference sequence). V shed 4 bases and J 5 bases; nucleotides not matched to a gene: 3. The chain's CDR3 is CSANRLAGDNEQFF. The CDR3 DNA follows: TGCAGTGCTAACAGACTAGCGGGGGACAATGAGCAGTTCTTC.

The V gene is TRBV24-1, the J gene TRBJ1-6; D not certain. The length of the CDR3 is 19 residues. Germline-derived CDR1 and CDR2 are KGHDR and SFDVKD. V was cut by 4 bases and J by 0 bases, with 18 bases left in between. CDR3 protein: CATSDSLDPQSSYNSPLHF. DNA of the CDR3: TGTGCCACCAGTGACTCCTTGGACCCACAGAGCTCCTATAATTCACCCCTCCACTTT.